A selection of T cell receptor beta chains follows, all from one sample in a study of OX40 agonist ivuxolimab in advanced cancers. The repertoire was sequenced with immunoSEQ multiplex PCR; TCRdb's copy has only in-frame clones and lacks some. The sample shows tens of thousands of clones, roughly 92% of them seen only once. The sequencing used CD4+ or CD8+ T cells sorted from blood, collected in a trial of the OX40 agonist ivuxolimab. All receptors come from an adult with an advanced solid tumor such as melanoma, head and neck, liver or kidney cancer. Both conserved end residues are part of each CDR3. The order of the fields is V gene, J gene, D gene, clone size, CDR3 protein, CDR3 DNA. The D gene is left open where the match is weak. Clone size is stated in some rows and not others, as once, few, many or a class when expanded.

TRBV11-2	TRBJ2-5	TRBD1	NA	CASSPLGDRGLPQYF	TGTGCCAGCAGCCCCCTCGGGGACAGGGGATTGCCCCAGTACTTC
TRBV10-1	TRBJ1-2	TRBD1	few	CASSETRDRSGYTF	TGCGCCAGCAGTGAGACGAGGGACAGGAGTGGCTACACCTTC
TRBV5-1	TRBJ2-7	TRBD2	NA	CASSLGGGDHEQYF	TGCGCCAGCAGCCTCGGGGGGGGCGACCACGAGCAGTACTTC
TRBV6-1	TRBJ2-7	NA	NA	CASSEAGGSYEQYF	TGTGCCAGCAGTGAAGCTGGCGGTTCCTACGAGCAGTACTTC
TRBV2	TRBJ2-2	NA	NA	CASSEGRGENTGELFF	TGTGCCAGCAGTGAAGGTAGAGGGGAGAACACCGGGGAGCTGTTTTTT
TRBV10-2	TRBJ1-1	NA	NA	CASRGNRDTEAFF	TGCGCCAGCAGGGGGAACAGGGACACTGAAGCTTTCTTT
TRBV27	TRBJ1-6	NA	NA	CASRLPPEGSPLHF	TGTGCCAGCCGACTACCCCCGGAAGGTTCACCCCTCCACTTT
TRBV6-5	TRBJ2-7	NA	NA	CASSFSPESSYEQYF	TGTGCCAGCAGTTTCTCCCCCGAGTCCTCCTACGAGCAATACTTC
TRBV5-1	TRBJ1-3	TRBD1	NA	CASSLDRGAHTIYF	TGCGCCAGCAGCTTGGACAGGGGCGCACACACCATATATTTT
TRBV2	TRBJ2-3	TRBD1	NA	CASSGRDRGPWDTQYF	TGTGCCAGCAGTGGCCGGGACAGGGGGCCGTGGGATACGCAGTATTTT
TRBV5-6	TRBJ1-6	NA	once	CASTNYAASYNSPLHF	TGTGCCAGCACAAATTATGCTGCGTCCTATAATTCACCCCTCCACTTT
TRBV6-1	TRBJ2-4	NA	NA	CASSELLLAKNIQYF	TGTGCCAGCAGTGAACTCCTTCTGGCCAAAAACATTCAGTACTTC
TRBV21-1	TRBJ1-2	NA	once	CASSQPICYTF	TGTGCCAGCAGCCAACCAATATGCTACACCTTC